This T cell receptor (beta chain) was sequenced in a study of cytomegalovirus exposure and HLA in healthy donors. Study-level results: HLA restriction was apparent for most CMV-associated TCR beta chains in a later analysis. In presence/absence analyses, roughly uniform sequencing depth across donors was assumed.

PCR amplification relied on 60 Vbeta primers (plus 13 Jbeta primers). The protocol was immunoSEQ multiplex PCR, while the TCRdb copy is restricted to in-frame clones and leaves out a portion. Of 100,000 to 120,000 clones listed, 76% are singletons. Details on this clone: Its antigen is unknown.

CDR3 length: 15 amino acids. Per the germline V gene, CDR1 is MNHNS and CDR2 is SASEGT. The V and J ends lost 2 bases and 2 bases respectively, with 13 bases between them. The chain has TRBV6-1 and TRBJ2-7; no clear D. Input material: PBMCs. The TCR sequence derives from a man aged 25 to 40 in good health and CMV-seropositive. DNA for the CDR3: TGTGCCAGCAGTGAAACAGCAGGATCGGCCTACGAGCAGTACTTC. Protein: CASSETAGSAYEQYF.